Here is one TCR beta chain with its context. These data belong to a study of control samples from healthy donors and cancer patients. Profiled with immunoSEQ multiplex PCR; TCRdb holds only in-frame clones, not every one. The sample holds about 220,000 clones, just under 95% seen once. This clonotype originated in a man over 45 in good health. The material sequenced was blood.

CDR3 amino acids: CASCLRLHTEAFF. In nucleotides, the CDR3 is TGTGCCAGCTGCCTACGACTCCACACTGAAGCTTTCTTT. The chain uses TRBV27 and TRBJ1-1, with D hard to call. The CDR3 covers 13 residues. From germline, CDR1 is MNHEY and CDR2 SMNVEV (reference sequence). V lost 8 bases to trimming and J lost 3 bases, with 13 bases between them.